The 17 T cell receptor beta chains in this list originate from one sample, sequenced in a study of T cell responses to AZD1222 COVID-19 vaccine. Profiled with immunoSEQ multiplex PCR; TCRdb holds only in-frame clones, not every one. The sample shows some 150,000 clones, 85% to 95% of them seen only once. Sequenced here: peripheral blood, sampled on day 0 of AZD1222 vaccination. These receptors were obtained from an adult in good health.

This clone showed up just a few times. This rearrangement joins TRBV7-8 to TRBJ2-2; weak D call: TRBD2 (6 bases). Trimming shortened V by 1 base and J by 4 bases, and 19 bases separated the two germline ends. The CDR3 contains 18 residues. Germline V gene sequence: CDR1 SGHVS, CDR2 FQNEAQ. The CDR3 here is CASSLGGLRQTFTGELFF. The CDR3 DNA follows: TGTGCCAGCAGCTTAGGTGGACTAAGGCAGACCTTCACCGGGGAGCTGTTTTTT.

The J gene is TRBJ1-1, the V gene TRBV10-3; D call uncertain. Per the germline V gene, CDR1 is ENHRY and CDR2 is SYGVKD. This CDR3 contains 12 residues. With 2 bases removed from V and 8 bases from J, the gap between germline ends came to 9 bases. The chain's CDR3 is CAISEIGSEAFF. The CDR3 bases are TGTGCCATCAGTGAGATCGGCAGCGAAGCTTTCTTT.

The V and J genes are TRBV11-2 and TRBJ2-1; TRBD1 aligns across 8 bases. The V segment lost 5 bases and the J segment 3 bases; nucleotides outside the gene matches: 9. CDR3 length: 16 residues. Germline V gives CDR1 SGHAT, CDR2 FQNNGV. CDR3 coding DNA: TGTGCCAGCAGCCCTCGGGCAGGGGGCGACTACAATGAGCAGTTCTTC. Residues: CASSPRAGGDYNEQFF.

V usage is TRBV5-1 and J usage is TRBJ1-5; TRBD1 matches at 7 bases. Germline V lookup: CDR1 SGHRS, CDR2 YFSETQ. The V and J ends lost 1 base and 4 bases, in that order; junction bases with no gene match: 2. The CDR3 has 14 amino acids. The CDR3 reads CASSLSGGNQPQHF. For the CDR3, the DNA is TGCGCCAGCAGCTTGTCAGGGGGGAATCAGCCCCAGCATTTT.

This sequence joins TRBV28 and TRBJ2-3; D is ambiguous. Germline-derived CDR1 and CDR2 are MDHEN and SYDVKM. This CDR3 is built from 14 residues. The ends were cut back, 5 bases at V and 2 bases at J, with 11 bases in the middle. For the CDR3, the DNA is TGTGCCAGCAGTCAGGAACCAAACACAGATACGCAGTATTTT. It translates to CASSQEPNTDTQYF.

The chain couples TRBV2 to TRBJ2-1, with D perhaps matching TRBD1 (5 bases). V lost 5 bases to trimming and J lost 0 bases, with 20 bases between them. The CDR3 has 18 amino acids. CDR1 and CDR2 from the germline V gene are SNHLY and FYNNEI. The CDR3 nucleotides read TGTGCCAGCAGTCCCTCCCTACTCGACAGAAGCTCCTACAATGAGCAGTTCTTC. This encodes CASSPSLLDRSSYNEQFF. The full variable domain, completed using reference TRBV2 and TRBJ2-1, is EPEVTQTPSHQVTQMGQEVILRCVPISNHLYFYWYRQILGQKVEFLVSFYNNEISEKSEIFDDQFSVERPDGSNFTLKIRSTKLEDSAMYFCASSPSLLDRSSYNEQFFGPGTRLTVL.

The chain combines TRBV19 with TRBJ2-3; no clear D. Germline V lookup: CDR1 LNHDA, CDR2 SQIVND (reference sequence). CDR3 length equals 13 residues. Trimming removed 9 bases from V and 2 bases from J, with 12 bases in between. This CDR3 reads CASVDSYTDTQYF. The CDR3 DNA reads TGTGCCAGCGTGGATAGTTACACAGATACGCAGTATTTT.

The rearrangement links TRBV6-2 or TRBV6-3 to TRBJ2-4, with D perhaps given as TRBD1 or TRBD2 (5 bases each). The germline CDR1 and CDR2 sequences are MNHEY and SVGEGT. The CDR3 runs 16 residues. The germline V and J ends were trimmed by 2 bases and 0 bases, with 11 bases remaining between them. The CDR3 loop is CASSYGTELAKNIQYF. In DNA, the CDR3 is TGTGCCAGCAGTTACGGGACCGAACTAGCCAAAAACATTCAGTACTTC.

This chain connects TRBV6-5 to TRBJ1-2; D perhaps matches TRBD1 (6 bases). The CDR3 spans 12 residues. Between the trimmed V and J ends, which lost 5 bases and 5 bases, there was a span of 9 bases. CDR1 is MNHEY and CDR2 is SVGAGI in the germline V gene. CDR3 coding DNA: TGTGCCAGCAGTATTCAGGGGTATGGCTACACCTTC. Encoded protein: CASSIQGYGYTF.

As to this clone: In the same sample, other DNA sequences code for this CDR3. The gene calls are TRBV7-2 and TRBJ1-3; no clear D gene. The CDR3 is made up of 14 amino acids. V was trimmed by 0 bases and J by 0 bases, leaving 3 bases between them. CDR1 is SGHTA, CDR2 FQGNSA, per germline. The CDR3 DNA is TGTGCCAGCAGCTTAGCGGGCTCTGGAAACACCATATATTTT. This gives the protein CASSLAGSGNTIYF.

The V and J genes are TRBV7-3 and TRBJ1-1, with a tentative D call TRBD1 (5 bases). Trimming removed 4 bases at V and 0 bases at J, with 6 bases between. Per germline, CDR1 SGHTA and CDR2 FQGTGA. The CDR3 extends over 13 amino acids. Here the CDR3 reads CASSSDMNTEAFF. Here the CDR3 DNA reads TGTGCCAGCAGCTCGGACATGAACACTGAAGCTTTCTTT.

The V gene is TRBV10-2, the J gene TRBJ2-7; TRBD2 agrees at 8 bases. V lost 7 bases and J lost 4; bases outside the gene matches: 9. This CDR3 spans 14 amino acids. Germline values: CDR1 WSHSY, CDR2 SAAADI. CDR3 bases: TGCGCCAGCACCTCACTAGCGGAGACGTACGAGCAGTACTTC. It codes for CASTSLAETYEQYF.

The chain joins TRBV27 to TRBJ1-1; a possible D gene is TRBD1 (5 bases). V shed 5 bases and J shed 4 bases, with 11 bases lying between them. CDR1 and CDR2 from the germline V gene are MNHEY and SMNVEV (reference sequence). The CDR3 has 13 amino acids. The CDR3 region is CASSPRRGTEAFF. The DNA for the CDR3 is TGTGCCAGCAGTCCCCGGAGGGGCACTGAAGCTTTCTTT.

The chain uses TRBV7-3 and TRBJ2-7; D could derive from TRBD1 or TRBD2 (6 bases each). With 5 bases removed from V and 2 bases from J, the gap between germline ends came to 19 bases. This CDR3 has 16 residues. Germline CDR1 SGHTA, CDR2 FQGTGA. CDR3: CASSQGIAEHAYEQYF. The CDR3, as DNA: TGTGCCAGCAGCCAGGGGATAGCGGAACATGCCTACGAGCAGTACTTC. The full variable domain, its missing parts supplied by reference TRBV7-3 and TRBJ2-7, is GAGVSQTPSNKVTEKGKYVELRCDPISGHTALYWYRQSLGQGPEFLIYFQGTGAADDSGLPNDRFFAVRPEGSVSTLKIQRTERGDSAVYLCASSQGIAEHAYEQYFGPGTRLTVT.

This clone was observed once. V is TRBV6-5 and J is TRBJ2-1; 7 bases are a match to TRBD2. Losses at the gene ends were 8 bases for V and 2 bases for J; bases not matched to a gene: 3. This CDR3 has 13 residues. The V gene's germline CDR1 is MNHEY and CDR2 SVGAGI. The CDR3 nucleotides read TGTGCCAGCGGGGAGGGCCCCTACAATGAGCAGTTCTTC. Its translation: CASGEGPYNEQFF.

The chain has TRBV3-1 (or the pseudogene TRBV3-2) and TRBJ2-1; unclear D gene. This CDR3 has 15 amino acids. Germline loops: CDR1 LGHDT, CDR2 YNNKEL (reference sequence). The V end lost 1 base, the J end lost 4 bases, and 11 bases lay between the germline ends. The CDR3 sequence is CASSQAAALYNEQFF. Here the CDR3 DNA reads TGTGCCAGCAGCCAAGCCGCTGCTCTTTACAATGAGCAGTTCTTC.

This sequence joins TRBV6-5 and TRBJ2-4, with unresolved D. The CDR3 is made up of 13 amino acids. Germline CDR1 reads MNHEY; CDR2 reads SVGAGI. V lost 0 bases, J lost 9 bases, and 9 bases lay in between. The CDR3 region has the DNA TGTGCCAGCAGTTACTCGGTTATTGGCATTCAGTACTTC. Protein product: CASSYSVIGIQYF.